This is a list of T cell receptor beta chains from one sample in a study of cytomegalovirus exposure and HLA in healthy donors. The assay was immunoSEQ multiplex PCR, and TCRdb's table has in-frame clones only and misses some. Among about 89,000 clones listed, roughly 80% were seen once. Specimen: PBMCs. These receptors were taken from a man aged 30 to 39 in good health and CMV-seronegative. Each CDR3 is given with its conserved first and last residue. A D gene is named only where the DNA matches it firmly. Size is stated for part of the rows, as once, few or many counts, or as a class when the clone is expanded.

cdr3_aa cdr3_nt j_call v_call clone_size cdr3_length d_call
CASTGTVFFSETQYF TGCGCCAGCACCGGGACAGTATTTTTCTCAGAGACCCAGTACTTC TRBJ2-5 TRBV5-1 NA 15 TRBD1
CASRTDRGRGNTEAFF TGTGCCAGCAGAACCGACAGGGGGCGAGGGAACACTGAAGCTTTCTTT TRBJ1-1 TRBV6-8 NA 16 TRBD1
CASSEVSGRATDTQYF TGTGCCAGCAGCGAGGTTAGCGGGAGGGCCACAGATACGCAGTATTTT TRBJ2-3 TRBV19 NA 16 TRBD2
CASRQGEEKLFF TGTGCCAGCAGACAGGGGGAGGAAAAACTGTTTTTT TRBJ1-4 TRBV6-5 NA 12 TRBD1
CASRLDRGRTEAFF TGCGCCAGCAGATTAGACAGGGGGAGGACTGAAGCTTTCTTT TRBJ1-1 TRBV10-2 NA 14 TRBD1
CASSLAVRLAETDTQYF TGTGCCAGCAGCTTGGCGGTTAGACTAGCGGAAACAGATACGCAGTATTTT TRBJ2-3 TRBV5-6 NA 17 TRBD2
CASSLLRTEELYF TGTGCCAGCAGCTTATTAAGGACAGAGGAACTGTACTTC TRBJ2-4 TRBV7-9 NA 13 NA
CASSQVVSSTDTQYF TGCGCCAGCAGCCAAGTCGTTAGTAGCACAGATACGCAGTATTTT TRBJ2-3 TRBV4-3 NA 15 NA
CASQDTTYEQYF TGTGCCAGCCAGGACACTACCTACGAGCAGTACTTC TRBJ2-7 TRBV7-9 NA 12 NA
CASSESRAGGSHEQYF TGTGCCAGCAGTGAATCCCGCGCAGGGGGCTCGCACGAGCAGTACTTC TRBJ2-7 TRBV2 NA 16 TRBD1
CASSLRVHISTDTQYF TGTGCCAGCAGCTTACGGGTTCACATTAGCACAGATACGCAGTATTTT TRBJ2-3 TRBV13 NA 16 NA
CASSLHLAGADIQETQYF TGTGCCAGCAGTTTACACCTAGCGGGGGCCGATATACAAGAGACCCAGTACTTC TRBJ2-5 TRBV27 NA 18 TRBD2
CASSLATGGGNTIYF TGCGCCAGCAGCTTGGCAACAGGGGGTGGAAACACCATATATTTT TRBJ1-3 TRBV5-1 NA 15 TRBD1
CASNFQGGGSPLHF TGCGCCAGCAACTTCCAGGGGGGTGGTTCACCCCTCCACTTT TRBJ1-6 TRBV5-1 NA 14 TRBD1
CASSVVGVGTEAFF TGTGCCAGCAGCGTAGTAGGGGTTGGTACTGAAGCTTTCTTT TRBJ1-1 TRBV9 once 14 NA
CASSQDRAGYGYTF TGCGCCAGCAGCCAGGACAGGGCGGGGTATGGCTACACCTTC TRBJ1-2 TRBV5-1 NA 14 TRBD1
CASSSQWGEGHDSPLHF TGTGCCAGCAGCTCCCAATGGGGGGAAGGACATGATTCACCCCTCCACTTT TRBJ1-6 TRBV7-9 NA 17 NA
CASRPTVQETQYF TGTGCCAGTCGGCCGACAGTCCAAGAGACCCAGTACTTC TRBJ2-5 TRBV19 few 13 NA
CAIKSGGDTQYF TGTGCCATCAAATCAGGGGGCGATACGCAGTATTTT TRBJ2-3 TRBV10-3 NA 12 TRBD1